The rows below give T cell receptor beta chains drawn from one sample of a study of blood T cells in healthy people across ages. MiXCR, run by TCRdb on the 5' RACE reads, gives a single entry per CDR3 protein. The sample includes 650,000 or so distinct CDR3 sequences, around 52% of them seen just once. Specimen: blood. Receptor source: a woman older than 75 in good health. CDR3s include the opening cysteine and the closing phenylalanine or tryptophan. A D gene is named only where the DNA matches it firmly. Some rows have no size entry. The others give once, few or many, or a class for an expanded clone.

cdr3_nt: TGCAGTGCTAGAACGGGAGGGTTGAACACCGGGGAGCTGTTTTTT; cdr3_aa: CSARTGGLNTGELFF; j_call: TRBJ2-2; clone_size: NA; d_call: TRBD2; v_call: TRBV20-1; cdr3_length: 15
cdr3_nt: TGCAGCGTTCAAGGGGGGGAAACGGCCCCGGATGAGCAGTTCTTC; cdr3_aa: CSVQGGETAPDEQFF; j_call: TRBJ2-1; clone_size: once; d_call: NA; v_call: TRBV29-1; cdr3_length: 15
cdr3_nt: TGTGCCAGCACTCATGTTAGCGGGAGGGGGGCAGATACGCAGTATTTT; cdr3_aa: CASTHVSGRGADTQYF; j_call: TRBJ2-3; clone_size: NA; d_call: TRBD2; v_call: TRBV28; cdr3_length: 16
cdr3_nt: TGTGCCAGCAGTCCCACAGGAATTCCTTACGAGCAGTACTTC; cdr3_aa: CASSPTGIPYEQYF; j_call: TRBJ2-7; clone_size: NA; d_call: NA; v_call: TRBV6-5; cdr3_length: 14
cdr3_nt: TGTGCCAGCTCAACCGGGACCCAGGGCGGCTACGAGCAGTACTTC; cdr3_aa: CASSTGTQGGYEQYF; j_call: TRBJ2-7; clone_size: few; d_call: NA; v_call: TRBV18; cdr3_length: 15
cdr3_nt: TGTGCCAGCAGCTCCGGACAGGGTTGGGGGGAGACCCAGTACTTC; cdr3_aa: CASSSGQGWGETQYF; j_call: TRBJ2-5; clone_size: NA; d_call: TRBD1; v_call: TRBV7-2; cdr3_length: 15
cdr3_nt: TGCGCCAGCAGCTCCCTACTCTCCTACGAGCAGTACTTC; cdr3_aa: CASSSLLSYEQYF; j_call: TRBJ2-7; clone_size: few; d_call: NA; v_call: TRBV5-1; cdr3_length: 13
cdr3_nt: TGTGCCAGCAGTCTGCGACAGGTAGAGCAGTTCTTC; cdr3_aa: CASSLRQVEQFF; j_call: TRBJ2-1; clone_size: NA; d_call: NA; v_call: TRBV6-2/TRBV6-3; cdr3_length: 12
cdr3_nt: TGTGCCAGCAGTCCGGAACTGAGGGGGGCCAAAAACATTCAGTACTTC; cdr3_aa: CASSPELRGAKNIQYF; j_call: TRBJ2-4; clone_size: NA; d_call: NA; v_call: TRBV2; cdr3_length: 16
cdr3_nt: TGTGCCAGCAGCCGTTTCACAAACAGGGTGCGGGGCACTGAAGCTTTCTTT; cdr3_aa: CASSRFTNRVRGTEAFF; j_call: TRBJ1-1; clone_size: NA; d_call: NA; v_call: TRBV7-3; cdr3_length: 17
cdr3_nt: TGTGCCATCAGTGGGGTCGCAGGGGCAATGGATGAGCAGTTCTTC; cdr3_aa: CAISGVAGAMDEQFF; j_call: TRBJ2-1; clone_size: NA; d_call: NA; v_call: TRBV10-3; cdr3_length: 15
cdr3_nt: TGTGCCAGCAGCTTAAATTTTCGCGGCGGGGGGCAAGAGACCCAGTACTTC; cdr3_aa: CASSLNFRGGGQETQYF; j_call: TRBJ2-5; clone_size: NA; d_call: TRBD2; v_call: TRBV7-2; cdr3_length: 17
cdr3_nt: TGTGCCAGCAGCTTAGGTACAGGGAATTTGGGCCAAGAGACCCAGTACTTC; cdr3_aa: CASSLGTGNLGQETQYF; j_call: TRBJ2-5; clone_size: NA; d_call: NA; v_call: TRBV7-9; cdr3_length: 17
cdr3_nt: TGTGCCAGCAAGAGGAAGCACCCGCAGGGTCCCTACGAGCAGTACTTC; cdr3_aa: CASKRKHPQGPYEQYF; j_call: TRBJ2-7; clone_size: NA; d_call: NA; v_call: TRBV27; cdr3_length: 16
cdr3_nt: TGCGCCAGCAGCGCCGGGACACAAAACAATGAGCAGTTCTTC; cdr3_aa: CASSAGTQNNEQFF; j_call: TRBJ2-1; clone_size: many; d_call: NA; v_call: TRBV5-1; cdr3_length: 14
cdr3_nt: TGCAGTGCTGAAGAGAACTATGGCTACACCTTC; cdr3_aa: CSAEENYGYTF; j_call: TRBJ1-2; clone_size: once; d_call: NA; v_call: TRBV20-1; cdr3_length: 11
cdr3_nt: TGCAGTGCTAGAGACCGGGTGGGTGGAACGACGAACACTGAAGCTTTCTTT; cdr3_aa: CSARDRVGGTTNTEAFF; j_call: TRBJ1-1; clone_size: NA; d_call: NA; v_call: TRBV20-1; cdr3_length: 17
cdr3_nt: TGTGCCAGCAGTACCAACAGGGGAGTTGGGTACGAGCAGTACTTC; cdr3_aa: CASSTNRGVGYEQYF; j_call: TRBJ2-7; clone_size: many; d_call: TRBD1; v_call: TRBV12-3/TRBV12-4; cdr3_length: 15
cdr3_nt: TGCGCCAGCAGCTCCCGACAGGAGGACGAGCAGTACTTC; cdr3_aa: CASSSRQEDEQYF; j_call: TRBJ2-7; clone_size: NA; d_call: NA; v_call: TRBV5-1; cdr3_length: 13
cdr3_nt: TGTGCCAGCAGCCCGACTAGCGCGACCTACAATGAGCAGTTCTTC; cdr3_aa: CASSPTSATYNEQFF; j_call: TRBJ2-1; clone_size: few; d_call: TRBD2; v_call: TRBV7-9; cdr3_length: 15
cdr3_nt: TGTGCCAGTACCCTGAATTGGGCCCTAAATTCACCCCTCCACTTT; cdr3_aa: CASTLNWALNSPLHF; j_call: TRBJ1-6; clone_size: few; d_call: NA; v_call: TRBV27; cdr3_length: 15
cdr3_nt: TGTGCCAGCAGCCAGGGGCCGAACACAGATACGCAGTATTTT; cdr3_aa: CASSQGPNTDTQYF; j_call: TRBJ2-3; clone_size: few; d_call: NA; v_call: TRBV11-3; cdr3_length: 14
cdr3_nt: TGCAGCGCCCTGGGACAGGGAGGAAAGACCCAGTACTTC; cdr3_aa: CSALGQGGKTQYF; j_call: TRBJ2-5; clone_size: NA; d_call: TRBD1; v_call: TRBV29-1; cdr3_length: 13
cdr3_nt: TGTGCCAGCAGCCCAGGCCTAACCTATGGCTACACCTTC; cdr3_aa: CASSPGLTYGYTF; j_call: TRBJ1-2; clone_size: NA; d_call: NA; v_call: TRBV6-6; cdr3_length: 13
cdr3_nt: TGTGCCAGCAGCACCGGGGGGGTACCCTACAATGAGCAGTTCTTC; cdr3_aa: CASSTGGVPYNEQFF; j_call: TRBJ2-1; clone_size: many; d_call: TRBD2; v_call: TRBV28; cdr3_length: 15
cdr3_nt: TGTGCCAGCAGCTTAAGTTTCGTAGGGGTGCAGTTCTTC; cdr3_aa: CASSLSFVGVQFF; j_call: TRBJ2-1; clone_size: many; d_call: NA; v_call: TRBV7-8; cdr3_length: 13
cdr3_nt: TGTGCCAGCAGCCGGACAGGCGATACCTACGAGCAGTACTTC; cdr3_aa: CASSRTGDTYEQYF; j_call: TRBJ2-7; clone_size: NA; d_call: TRBD1; v_call: TRBV5-8; cdr3_length: 14
cdr3_nt: TGTGCCATCAGTGAGTCAGGGACAGGGGGTGAGCAGTACTTC; cdr3_aa: CAISESGTGGEQYF; j_call: TRBJ2-7; clone_size: many; d_call: TRBD1; v_call: TRBV10-3; cdr3_length: 14
cdr3_nt: TGTGCCAGCGGCGTTCTAGCGGCCTTGAACACCGGGGAGCTGTTTTTT; cdr3_aa: CASGVLAALNTGELFF; j_call: TRBJ2-2; clone_size: many; d_call: TRBD2; v_call: TRBV28; cdr3_length: 16
cdr3_nt: TGTGCCAGCAGACCGACTAGCGGGGAGACCCAGTACTTC; cdr3_aa: CASRPTSGETQYF; j_call: TRBJ2-5; clone_size: many; d_call: TRBD2; v_call: TRBV6-2/TRBV6-3; cdr3_length: 13
cdr3_nt: TGTGCCAGCAGCTTTAATGTCCGTGGGACCCAGTACTTC; cdr3_aa: CASSFNVRGTQYF; j_call: TRBJ2-5; clone_size: many; d_call: NA; v_call: TRBV7-2; cdr3_length: 13
cdr3_nt: TGTGCCAGCAGCATGTCAGGGACGGCTCAGCCCCAGCATTTT; cdr3_aa: CASSMSGTAQPQHF; j_call: TRBJ1-5; clone_size: NA; d_call: NA; v_call: TRBV5-5; cdr3_length: 14
cdr3_nt: NA; cdr3_aa: CASILGTQDGYTF; j_call: TRBJ1-2; clone_size: NA; d_call: NA; v_call: TRBV12-3/TRBV12-4; cdr3_length: 13
cdr3_nt: TGTGCCAGCAGCCCCCGGTCTAGGGGGAGGGAGACCCAGTACTTC; cdr3_aa: CASSPRSRGRETQYF; j_call: TRBJ2-5; clone_size: few; d_call: NA; v_call: TRBV7-2; cdr3_length: 15
cdr3_nt: TGCGCCAGCAGCTTGGTAGGGTTTGGAGAGACCCAGTACTTC; cdr3_aa: CASSLVGFGETQYF; j_call: TRBJ2-5; clone_size: few; d_call: NA; v_call: TRBV5-1; cdr3_length: 14
cdr3_nt: TGTGCCAGCAGCCCTGGACAGGCCTCGGGGGCCCAGCATTTT; cdr3_aa: CASSPGQASGAQHF; j_call: TRBJ1-5; clone_size: many; d_call: TRBD1; v_call: TRBV4-2; cdr3_length: 14
cdr3_nt: TGTGCCAGCAGCCCCGGGACAGGGGCGACAGATACGCAGTATTTT; cdr3_aa: CASSPGTGATDTQYF; j_call: TRBJ2-3; clone_size: many; d_call: TRBD1; v_call: TRBV14; cdr3_length: 15
cdr3_nt: TGCGCCAGCAGCCGGGCTTCTGGTTTCGGGGAGCTGTTTTTT; cdr3_aa: CASSRASGFGELFF; j_call: TRBJ2-2; clone_size: few; d_call: NA; v_call: TRBV5-1; cdr3_length: 14
cdr3_nt: TGTGCCAGCAGCCGGGCCCTCGATGAAAAACTGTTTTTT; cdr3_aa: CASSRALDEKLFF; j_call: TRBJ1-4; clone_size: many; d_call: NA; v_call: TRBV7-9; cdr3_length: 13
cdr3_nt: TGTGCCAGCAGCTTAGAGGGAGGCTCCCATGCAGAGACCCAGTACTTC; cdr3_aa: CASSLEGGSHAETQYF; j_call: TRBJ2-5; clone_size: once; d_call: NA; v_call: TRBV7-9; cdr3_length: 16
cdr3_nt: TGTGCCAGCAGGGGGGACCTAAGCTACGAGCAGTACTTC; cdr3_aa: CASRGDLSYEQYF; j_call: TRBJ2-7; clone_size: many; d_call: NA; v_call: TRBV27; cdr3_length: 13
cdr3_nt: TGTGCCACCCAACGGGGAATTAACTATGGCTACACCTTC; cdr3_aa: CATQRGINYGYTF; j_call: TRBJ1-2; clone_size: many; d_call: NA; v_call: TRBV28; cdr3_length: 13
cdr3_nt: TGTGCCCTCCCCCACGATAGCACCCCCGGAGGTACGCAGTATTTT; cdr3_aa: CALPHDSTPGGTQYF; j_call: TRBJ2-3; clone_size: few; d_call: NA; v_call: TRBV2; cdr3_length: 15
cdr3_nt: TGTGCCAGCAGCTTAATCGGGACAGGGATTTACAATGAGCAGTTCTTC; cdr3_aa: CASSLIGTGIYNEQFF; j_call: TRBJ2-1; clone_size: many; d_call: TRBD1; v_call: TRBV7-3; cdr3_length: 16
cdr3_nt: TGTGCCAGCAGCCAGCTAAGATGGGAGACCCAGTACTTC; cdr3_aa: CASSQLRWETQYF; j_call: TRBJ2-5; clone_size: NA; d_call: NA; v_call: TRBV3-1; cdr3_length: 13
cdr3_nt: TGCGCCAGCAGCACCAGACTAGCGGAAGATACGCAGTATTTT; cdr3_aa: CASSTRLAEDTQYF; j_call: TRBJ2-3; clone_size: many; d_call: TRBD2; v_call: TRBV5-1; cdr3_length: 14
cdr3_nt: TGTGCCAGCAGTTCAGCCGACAGGGGGAACACTGAAGCTTTCTTT; cdr3_aa: CASSSADRGNTEAFF; j_call: TRBJ1-1; clone_size: NA; d_call: TRBD1; v_call: TRBV6-6; cdr3_length: 15
cdr3_nt: TGTGCCAGCAGTTACTTTGGGACAGGGGGCCGCACAGATACGCAGTATTTT; cdr3_aa: CASSYFGTGGRTDTQYF; j_call: TRBJ2-3; clone_size: many; d_call: TRBD1; v_call: TRBV6-5; cdr3_length: 17
cdr3_nt: TGTGCCAGCAGCTTAGTCGGAGGCGTACTGTACTTC; cdr3_aa: CASSLVGGVLYF; j_call: TRBJ2-5; clone_size: NA; d_call: NA; v_call: TRBV7-2; cdr3_length: 12